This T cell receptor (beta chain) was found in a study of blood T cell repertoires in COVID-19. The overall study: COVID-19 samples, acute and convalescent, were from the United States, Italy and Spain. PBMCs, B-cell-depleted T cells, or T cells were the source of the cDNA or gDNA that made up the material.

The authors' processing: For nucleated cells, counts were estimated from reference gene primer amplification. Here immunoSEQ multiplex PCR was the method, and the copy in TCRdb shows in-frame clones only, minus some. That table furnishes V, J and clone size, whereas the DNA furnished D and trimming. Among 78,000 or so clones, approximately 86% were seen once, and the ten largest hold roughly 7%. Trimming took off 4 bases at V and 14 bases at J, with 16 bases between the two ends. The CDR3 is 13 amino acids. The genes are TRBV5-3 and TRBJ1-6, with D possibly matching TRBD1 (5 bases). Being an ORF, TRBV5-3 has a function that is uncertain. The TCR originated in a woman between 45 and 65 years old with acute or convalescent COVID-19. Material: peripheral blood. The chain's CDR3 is CARSLDAGVTLHF. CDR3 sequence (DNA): TGTGCCAGAAGCCTTGACGCGGGGGTCACCCTCCACTTT.